The clone carrying this T cell receptor (beta chain) showed up many times. Its specificity is not known. A modified ARM-PCR protocol with three rounds of nested PCR amplified TCRbeta. MiXCR, run by TCRdb on the multiplex PCR reads, gives a single entry per CDR3 protein. The table shows fewer than 120,000 distinct CDR3 sequences, with around 82% occurring only once. The source of the sample is a study of tumor and adjacent non-tumor tissue in lung cancer. Study information: Each sample yielded approximately 4 million productive TCRbeta reads on average.

Regarding the study as a whole: In normal lung, the top 100 clones were significantly more dominant than in tumor.

RNA was extracted from bulk tissue without any cell sorting. Between August and November 2014, newly diagnosed, chemotherapy-naive lung cancer patients underwent thoracic surgery in China. Sample: lung tumor tissue. This receptor was obtained from a man between 65 and 85 years old with non-small cell lung cancer.

The CDR3 loop is CAISRGLAGDGETQYF. The CDR3 region has the DNA TGTGCCATCAGCAGGGGACTAGCGGGAGACGGAGAGACCCAGTACTTC. The chain carries TRBV10-3 and TRBJ2-5, with 14 bases that match TRBD2. CDR1 ENHRY and CDR2 SYGVKD come from the germline V gene. Unmatched junction bases numbered 7, after V lost 6 bases and J lost 4 bases. The length of the CDR3 is 16 residues.